Following are 10 T cell receptor beta chains from one sample sequenced in a study of cytomegalovirus exposure and HLA in healthy donors. 13 Jbeta primers and 60 Vbeta primers were used for the PCR. Some clones are missing from TCRdb's copy, which holds only in-frame ones; the method was immunoSEQ multiplex PCR. The profile shows about 220,000 clones, around 80% of them singletons. What was sequenced was PBMCs. Source of these receptors: a man younger than 30 in good health and CMV-seronegative.

V usage is TRBV25-1 and J usage is TRBJ1-5; D perhaps matches TRBD1 (6 bases). Per germline, CDR1 MGHDK and CDR2 SYGVNS. There are 14 residues in the CDR3. Trimming took off 4 bases at V and 4 bases at J, with 11 bases between the two ends. The CDR3 DNA is TGTGCCAGCAGTGGTACAGGGATGAATCAGCCCCAGCATTTT. It encodes CASSGTGMNQPQHF.

This sequence joins TRBV5-6 and TRBJ2-3; 7 nucleotides line up with TRBD2. This CDR3 has 15 residues. The germline V gene encodes CDR1 SGHDT and CDR2 YYEEEE. V gave up 6 bases and J gave up 3 bases; unmatched junction bases: 10. As DNA, the CDR3 is TGTGCCAGCATTTCCCGGGACTATAGAACAGATACGCAGTATTTT. Translation: CASISRDYRTDTQYF.

This chain uses TRBV7-9 with TRBJ2-1; 8 bases fit TRBD2. The CDR3 is 17 residues long. Unmatched junction bases numbered 16, after V lost 5 bases and J lost 7 bases. In germline, CDR1 is SEHNR, CDR2 FQNEAQ (reference sequence). Here the CDR3 reads CASSDPTTGGPVNEQFF. DNA for the CDR3: TGTGCCAGCAGCGATCCTACCACGGGAGGGCCTGTGAATGAGCAGTTCTTC.

This clone was seen only a few times. V and J are TRBV7-9 and TRBJ2-7; the D is unclear. The length of the CDR3 is 14 residues. Germline values: CDR1 SEHNR, CDR2 FQNEAQ (reference sequence). The V end lost 1 base, the J end lost 2 bases, and 9 bases lay between the germline ends. CDR3 bases: TGTGCCAGCAGCTTAGGTAGCAGAACCTACGAGCAGTACTTC. Its translation is CASSLGSRTYEQYF. The full variable domain, with the rest looked up from reference TRBV7-9 and TRBJ2-7, is DTGVSQNPRHKITKRGQNVTFRCDPISEHNRLYWYRQTLGQGPEFLTYFQNEAQLEKSRLLSDRFSAERPKGSFSTLEIQRTEQGDSAMYLCASSLGSRTYEQYFGPGTRLTVT.

This clone appeared a few times. This chain uses TRBV19 with TRBJ1-5; D gene uncertain. V lost 1 base, J lost 7 bases, and 8 bases lay in between. The CDR3 is 13 residues long. The germline V gene has CDR1 LNHDA and CDR2 SQIVND (reference sequence). For the CDR3, the DNA is TGTGCCAGTAGTATAGCGGGGAGCCAGCCCCAGCATTTT. As protein: CASSIAGSQPQHF.

The table lists this clone with a count of one. The junction departs from germline at one end; a sequencing error may be responsible. This sequence joins TRBV7-9 and TRBJ1-1; TRBD1 might be the D (6 bases). Germline loops: CDR1 SEHNR, CDR2 FQNEAQ (reference sequence). The CDR3 has 15 amino acids. In DNA form, the CDR3 reads TGTTCCAGCAGCTTGAGGAGCGCAGGGGACACTGAAGCTTTCTTT. Translating gives CSSSLRSAGDTEAFF.

This chain links TRBV9 with TRBJ1-5; possibly TRBD1 for D (5 bases). V gave up 4 bases and J gave up 0 bases, with 17 bases separating them. CDR1 SGDLS and CDR2 YYNGEE come from the germline V gene. This CDR3 comprises 17 residues. CDR3 DNA sequence: TGTGCCAGCAGCCTCCCCCCCAGGGCTTATAGCAATCAGCCCCAGCATTTT. Residues: CASSLPPRAYSNQPQHF.

This clone has more than one count but fewer than ten. The V and J genes are TRBV27 and TRBJ1-1; TRBD1 matches 9 bases. With 6 bases clipped from V and 1 base from J, the junction kept 3 bases outside the gene matches. Germline V CDR1 and CDR2: MNHEY, SMNVEV (reference sequence). The CDR3 consists of 14 residues. The CDR3 here is CASSRTGENTEAFF. For the CDR3, the DNA is TGTGCCAGCAGCCGGACAGGGGAGAACACTGAAGCTTTCTTT.

The gene calls are TRBV7-9 and TRBJ2-3; D is possibly TRBD1 (6 bases). The CDR3 is 13 amino acids. Germline V gives CDR1 SEHNR, CDR2 FQNEAQ (reference sequence). Between the trimmed V and J ends, which lost 3 bases and 2 bases, there was a span of 6 bases. The CDR3: CASSLGATDTQYF. The DNA for the CDR3 is TGTGCCAGCAGCTTGGGGGCCACAGATACGCAGTATTTT. Full variable domain (remainder filled in from reference TRBV7-9 and TRBJ2-3): DTGVSQNPRHKITKRGQNVTFRCDPISEHNRLYWYRQTLGQGPEFLTYFQNEAQLEKSRLLSDRFSAERPKGSFSTLEIQRTEQGDSAMYLCASSLGATDTQYFGPGTRLTVL.

The chain joins TRBV6-6 to TRBJ1-1; no firm D call. This CDR3 has 12 amino acids. Germline assignment: CDR1 MNHNY and CDR2 SVGAGI (reference sequence). The V gene lost 0 bases and the J gene lost 6 bases, with 5 bases spanning the gap. CDR3 amino acids: CASSYSAPEAFF. Here the CDR3 DNA reads TGTGCCAGCAGTTACTCGGCCCCTGAAGCTTTCTTT.